The 21 T cell receptor beta chains presented below share a single source sample, sequenced in a study of cytomegalovirus exposure and HLA in healthy donors. PCR amplification relied on 60 Vbeta primers (plus 13 Jbeta primers). TCRdb's table, derived via immunoSEQ multiplex PCR, lists solely in-frame clones and lacks some. This sample has 100,000 to 150,000 clones; around 82% occur once, and the top ten carry roughly 4%. Source material: PBMCs. The origin of the receptors is a man between 35 and 55 years old in good health and CMV-seronegative.

The J gene is TRBJ2-3, the V gene TRBV5-1, with TRBD1 identical over 11 bases. The CDR3 spans 15 residues. In germline, CDR1 is SGHRS, CDR2 YFSETQ. V was pared by 3 bases and J by 5 bases, with 5 bases of the junction left unmatched. CDR3 protein: CASSSGQGAQDTQYF. The CDR3 coding sequence is TGCGCCAGCAGCTCTGGACAGGGGGCGCAAGATACGCAGTATTTT.

This chain connects TRBV6-1 to TRBJ2-7; TRBD2 matches 10 bases. The V and J ends lost 6 bases and 4 bases, in that order; junction bases with no gene match: 9. This CDR3 is 15 amino acids long. CDR1 MNHNS and CDR2 SASEGT come from the germline V gene. CDR3 sequence (DNA): TGTGCCAGCAGGCGGGACTCTAGCGGGGGATACGAGCAGTACTTC. This gives the protein CASRRDSSGGYEQYF.

The chain carries TRBV7-3 and TRBJ1-6; 7 nucleotides match TRBD1. The germline V gene encodes CDR1 SGHTA and CDR2 FQGTGA. V gave up 5 bases and J gave up 8 bases; unmatched junction bases: 9. CDR3 length equals 15 residues. The CDR3 protein is CASSAHRGADSPLHF. The CDR3 DNA sequence: TGTGCCAGCAGCGCACACAGGGGTGCGGATTCACCCCTCCACTTT. The variable domain in full, with the rest retrieved from reference TRBV7-3 and TRBJ1-6, is GAGVSQTPSNKVTEKGKYVELRCDPISGHTALYWYRQSLGQGPEFLIYFQGTGAADDSGLPNDRFFAVRPEGSVSTLKIQRTERGDSAVYLCASSAHRGADSPLHFGNGTRLTVT.

This clone was counted only a few times. The chain is built from TRBV7-3 and TRBJ1-1; no definite D call. CDR3 length: 13 residues. The V gene lost 1 base and the J gene lost 6 bases, with 9 bases spanning the gap. Germline V gene sequence: CDR1 SGHTA, CDR2 FQGTGA. The CDR3 is CASSLIREAEAFF. In DNA form, the CDR3 reads TGTGCCAGCAGCTTAATAAGGGAGGCTGAAGCTTTCTTT.

This chain uses TRBV5-4 with TRBJ2-1, with 8 bases that match TRBD2. Germline CDR1 and CDR2: SGHNT and YYREEE (reference sequence). Trimming removed 3 bases from V and 4 bases from J; junction bases left unmatched: 9. The CDR3 is 16 residues long. CDR3 sequence: CASSYPAGAIYNEQFF. The CDR3 nucleotides read TGTGCCAGCAGCTATCCAGCGGGGGCAATTTACAATGAGCAGTTCTTC.

This chain links TRBV5-3 with TRBJ2-5; 9 bases fit TRBD1. TRBV5-3 is an ORF, with its function uncertain. The J segment lost 3 bases and the V segment lost 1 base, leaving 16 bases of the junction unmatched. The CDR3 loop spans 19 amino acids. The DNA for the CDR3 is TGTGCCAGAAGCTTGAAGATTCGTCGGGACAGGGAGTTGGAAGAGACCCAGTACTTC. Protein sequence: CARSLKIRRDRELEETQYF.

The J gene is TRBJ1-2, the V gene TRBV27; D is possibly TRBD1 (6 bases). Germline V gives CDR1 MNHEY, CDR2 SMNVEV (reference sequence). V dropped 6 bases and J dropped 5 bases, with 13 bases sitting between them. CDR3 size: 13 residues. DNA of the CDR3: TGTGCCAGCAGGTCAGGGGATCGGTATGGCTACACCTTC. This codes for CASRSGDRYGYTF.

The rearrangement uses TRBV27 and TRBJ1-5; 7 nucleotides line up with TRBD1. The CDR3 extends over 13 amino acids. Germline lookup yields CDR1 MNHEY and CDR2 SMNVEV (reference sequence). V was pared by 5 bases and J by 5 bases, with 3 bases of the junction left unmatched. CDR3 loop: CASSAGTDQPQHF. In DNA, the CDR3 is TGTGCCAGCAGTGCCGGGACAGATCAGCCCCAGCATTTT.

This chain links TRBV4-1 with TRBJ1-5; no firm D call. V was shortened by 1 base and J by 2 bases, with 3 bases between the two germline ends. The CDR3 spans 13 residues. Germline assignment: CDR1 MGHRA and CDR2 YSYEKL. The CDR3 sequence is CASSQAGNQPQHF. The CDR3 DNA is TGCGCCAGCAGCCAAGCTGGCAATCAGCCCCAGCATTTT.

This clone was observed a few times. The chain combines TRBV9 with TRBJ2-7; 9 bases align to TRBD1. The CDR3 runs 15 residues. CDR1 is SGDLS, CDR2 YYNGEE, per germline. J lost 3 bases, V lost 3 bases, and 7 bases had no gene match. The CDR3 nucleotides read TGTGCCAGCAGCGGAATCGGGACAGGGCACTACGAGCAGTACTTC. Translating gives CASSGIGTGHYEQYF.

V and J are TRBV7-6 and TRBJ2-3; D remains unclear. Germline values: CDR1 SGHVS, CDR2 FNYEAQ. The V end lost 5 bases, the J end lost 0 bases, and 9 bases lay between the germline ends. The CDR3 consists of 14 residues. The CDR3 bases are TGTGCCAGCAGCCCACAAATAAGCACAGATACGCAGTATTTT. This codes for CASSPQISTDTQYF.

The chain recombines TRBV19 with TRBJ1-5; 9 bases align to TRBD1. The CDR3 consists of 15 residues. CDR1 is LNHDA and CDR2 is SQIVND in the germline V gene (reference sequence). V shed 4 bases and J 4 bases; nucleotides not matched to a gene: 5. The CDR3: CASSTTGQGNQPQHF. DNA for the CDR3: TGTGCCAGTAGTACGACAGGACAGGGGAATCAGCCCCAGCATTTT.

The chain couples TRBV6-1 to TRBJ1-6, with D tentatively TRBD1 (6 bases). V was clipped by 6 bases and J by 10 bases, with 13 bases between them. Germline loops: CDR1 MNHNS, CDR2 SASEGT. The CDR3 runs to 13 residues. CDR3 nucleotides: TGTGCCAGCAGACAGGGTTTTAGATCACCCCTCCACTTT. Its protein is CASRQGFRSPLHF.

J is TRBJ2-7 and V is TRBV2; D remains unclear. The CDR3 sequence is 17 residues long. Germline CDR1 SNHLY, CDR2 FYNNEI. V was cut by 5 bases and J by 3 bases, with 23 bases left in between. The CDR3 nucleotides read TGTGCCAGCAGTTATCTCCCTACTAAGAGAAGGAGCTACGAGCAGTACTTC. As protein: CASSYLPTKRRSYEQYF.

Only one count was recorded for this clone. V usage is TRBV5-4 and J usage is TRBJ1-1, with D hard to call. Trimming cost V 4 bases and J 4 bases, with 17 bases left between them. CDR3 length equals 15 residues. Germline V gene sequence: CDR1 SGHNT, CDR2 YYREEE (reference sequence). The CDR3 reads CASSNRGGWGTEAFF. The CDR3 region has the DNA TGTGCCAGCAGCAATCGGGGTGGTTGGGGCACTGAAGCTTTCTTT.

The rearrangement links TRBV5-1 to TRBJ1-4; 10 nucleotides match TRBD1. The V gene's germline CDR1 is SGHRS and CDR2 YFSETQ. The CDR3 extends over 14 amino acids. V lost 4 bases and J lost 7; bases outside the gene matches: 4. The CDR3 reads CASSQDRGFEKLFF. The DNA of the CDR3 is TGCGCCAGCAGCCAGGACAGGGGGTTTGAAAAACTGTTTTTT.

The CDR3 DNA reads TGTGCCAGCAGCTTGAATAGGGGACAGGGGGGCGGCTACACCTTC. This gives the protein CASSLNRGQGGGYTF. This chain joins TRBV5-6 and TRBJ1-2; 11 bases are a match to TRBD1. CDR1 is SGHDT, CDR2 YYEEEE, per germline. J lost 8 bases, V lost 1 base, and 7 bases had no gene match. The CDR3 loop spans 15 amino acids.

A single count supports this clone. The chain joins TRBV5-4 to TRBJ2-1; TRBD2 agrees at 10 bases. V shed 2 bases and J 7 bases; nucleotides not matched to a gene: 9. CDR3 length: 16 amino acids. CDR1 is SGHNT, CDR2 YYREEE, per germline (reference sequence). The CDR3 reads CASSLASGGQKNEQFF. In nucleotides, the CDR3 is TGTGCCAGCAGCTTAGCTAGCGGGGGCCAGAAGAATGAGCAGTTCTTC.

The chain employs TRBV7-8 and TRBJ2-7, with D perhaps TRBD2 (7 bases). This CDR3 is 15 amino acids long. Looked up from germline, CDR1 is SGHVS and CDR2 is FQNEAQ. Trimming took 0 bases from V and 5 from J, leaving 14 bases between them. CDR3 amino acids: CASSLAGRGADEQYF. The DNA of the CDR3 is TGTGCCAGCAGCTTAGCAGGTCGGGGGGCGGACGAGCAGTACTTC.

The J gene is TRBJ1-1, the V gene TRBV7-2; no clear D. CDR1 is SGHTA and CDR2 is FQGNSA in the germline V gene. The V gene lost 6 bases and the J gene lost 9 bases, with 11 bases spanning the gap. The CDR3 runs 11 residues. The CDR3 reads CASREADQAFF. DNA of the CDR3: TGTGCCAGCAGGGAGGCCGACCAAGCTTTCTTT.

This chain uses TRBV27 with TRBJ1-1; TRBD1 agrees at 10 bases. CDR3 length: 14 amino acids. Trimming removed 5 bases from V and 1 base from J; junction bases left unmatched: 1. Per germline, CDR1 MNHEY and CDR2 SMNVEV (reference sequence). Written as DNA, the CDR3 is TGTGCCAGCAGTCGGACAGGGGGGAACACTGAAGCTTTCTTT. This gives the protein CASSRTGGNTEAFF.